The 17 T cell receptor beta chains below were found in one sample sequenced in a study of T-cell memory formation after mild COVID-19. MiXCR, applied by TCRdb to the 5' RACE reads, yields one record per CDR3 protein. The sample lists around 310,000 distinct CDR3 sequences, more than 13% occurring once. The sequencing sample was made of PBMCs or a T cell subset sorted from them (not recorded which). The receptor source for this set is a young man who had mild COVID-19 (a few samples of this study predate the infection). Cell type and time point are not known.

V usage is TRBV29-1 and J usage is TRBJ1-2; D is perhaps TRBD1 (5 bases). The CDR3 length is 12 residues. Looked up from germline, CDR1 is SQVTM and CDR2 is ANQGSEA. V gave up 2 bases and J gave up 5 bases, with 9 bases separating them. CDR3 protein: CSVESGPYGYTF. As DNA, the CDR3 is TGCAGCGTTGAATCGGGGCCGTATGGCTACACCTTC.

This clonotype occurred many times. The chain couples TRBV7-6 to TRBJ2-1, with TRBD2 identical over 14 bases. The J segment lost 9 bases and the V segment lost 3 bases, leaving 7 bases of the junction unmatched. This CDR3 spans 16 amino acids. Germline values: CDR1 SGHVS, CDR2 FNYEAQ. This chain's CDR3 is CASSFSTSGGAGEQFF. For the CDR3, the DNA is TGTGCCAGCAGCTTTTCGACTAGCGGGGGGGCCGGTGAGCAGTTCTTC.

This clonotype appeared a few times. This chain uses TRBV7-2 with TRBJ2-1, with a weak D call TRBD2 (5 bases). V shed 5 bases and J shed 13 bases, with 15 bases lying between them. The CDR3 contains 12 residues. Germline lookup yields CDR1 SGHTA and CDR2 FQGNSA. CDR3 region: CASSIRADYQFF. In nucleotides, the CDR3 is TGTGCCAGCAGCATCCGAGCGGATTACCAGTTCTTC.

There are a few counts of this clonotype. The chain employs TRBV5-4 and TRBJ2-7, with 8 bases matching TRBD1. Unmatched junction bases numbered 11, after V lost 4 bases and J lost 5 bases. Germline V lookup: CDR1 SGHNT, CDR2 YYREEE (reference sequence). CDR3 size: 15 residues. DNA for the CDR3: TGTGCCAGCAGCCCGGACCCGACAGGGGCGAACGAGCAGTACGTC. Translating it yields CASSPDPTGANEQYV.

The chain's CDR3 is CASSVGTGNEQYV. The CDR3 nucleotides are TGTGCCAGCAGTGTTGGGACAGGGAACGAGCAGTACGTC. The chain has TRBV28 and TRBJ2-7, with TRBD1 matching 9 bases. The trim removed 5 bases at V and 5 bases at J, leaving 4 bases unmatched. The CDR3 extends over 13 amino acids. Looked up from germline, CDR1 is MDHEN and CDR2 is SYDVKM.

This clonotype came up many times. The chain is built from TRBV7-9 and TRBJ2-3; D possibly corresponds to TRBD2 (6 bases). The CDR3 is 14 amino acids. The germline CDR1 and CDR2 sequences are SEHNR and FQNEAQ (reference sequence). V was trimmed by 8 bases and J by 5 bases, leaving 17 bases between them. CDR3 sequence: CASAEGQGVDTQYF. CDR3 nucleotides: TGTGCCAGCGCGGAGGGCCAGGGCGTAGATACGCAGTATTTT.

The table lists this clonotype with a few counts. The CDR3 loop is CSAIGPQETQYF. DNA for the CDR3: TGCAGTGCAATCGGACCCCAAGAGACCCAGTACTTC. The chain couples TRBV20-1 to TRBJ2-5, with D unclear. Trimming removed 6 bases at V and 1 base at J, with 9 bases between. This CDR3 region has 12 residues. Germline V gene sequence: CDR1 DFQATT, CDR2 SNEGSKA (reference sequence).

This clonotype was observed a handful of times. The CDR3 DNA sequence: TGTGCCAGCAACGGACAGGGAAAACAAGAGACCCAGTACTTC. Amino acid sequence: CASNGQGKQETQYF. The chain links TRBV6-2 or TRBV6-3 to TRBJ2-5, with 8 bases that match TRBD1. Germline V gene data show CDR1 as MNHEY and CDR2 as SVGEGT. The CDR3 contains 14 residues. V was pared by 7 bases and J by 2 bases, with 6 bases of the junction left unmatched.

This clonotype was seen a few times. The chain links TRBV4-1 to TRBJ1-1; no clear D gene. V shed 1 base and J shed 3 bases, with 15 bases lying between them. Germline-derived CDR1 and CDR2 are MGHRA and YSYEKL. This CDR3 is 16 amino acids long. The CDR3 reads CASSQGDGETDTEAFF. The CDR3 DNA reads as TGCGCCAGCAGCCAAGGGGATGGAGAGACGGACACTGAAGCTTTCTTT.

The rearrangement joins TRBV12-3 or TRBV12-4 to TRBJ2-5; D gene uncertain. CDR3 size: 12 residues. Trimming removed 4 bases at V and 3 bases at J, with 6 bases between. The CDR3 coding sequence is TGTGCCAGCAGTTACGGCGAAGAGACCCAGTACTTC. This encodes CASSYGEETQYF.

The chain couples TRBV7-2 to TRBJ1-3, with D possibly matching TRBD1 (5 bases). The CDR3 spans 16 residues. CDR1 is SGHTA, CDR2 FQGNSA, per germline. The V end lost 2 bases, the J end lost 1 base, and 12 bases lay between the germline ends. The CDR3 loop is CASSLNQGGSGNTIYF. Written as DNA, the CDR3 is TGTGCCAGCAGCTTAAATCAGGGAGGTTCTGGAAACACCATATATTTT. The whole variable domain, remainder taken from reference TRBV7-2 and TRBJ1-3, is GAGVSQSPSNKVTEKGKDVELRCDPISGHTALYWYRQSLGQGLEFLIYFQGNSAPDKSGLPSDRFSAERTGGSVSTLTIQRTQQEDSAVYLCASSLNQGGSGNTIYFGEGSWLTVV.

The chain uses TRBV20-1 and TRBJ2-3, with a weak D call TRBD1 (6 bases). The CDR3 has 15 residues. Germline loops: CDR1 DFQATT, CDR2 SNEGSKA (reference sequence). V lost 6 bases and J lost 1, with 17 bases in between. The CDR3 reads CSALLDRPRTDTQYF. DNA for the CDR3: TGCAGTGCCCTACTAGACAGGCCCCGCACAGATACGCAGTATTTT.

Many counts were recorded for this clonotype. V gene TRBV25-1 combines with J gene TRBJ1-6; D ambiguous. CDR3 size: 11 residues. CDR1 and CDR2 from the germline V gene are MGHDK and SYGVNS. V lost 2 bases, J lost 11 bases, and 4 bases lay in between. The CDR3 loop reads CASSEGAPLHF. Here the CDR3 DNA reads TGTGCCAGCAGTGAAGGGGCACCCCTCCACTTT.

The sample holds many counts of this clonotype. The CDR3 coding sequence is TGCAGTGCTAGAGGGGGCAGGCATAACTATGGCTACACCTTC. This codes for CSARGGRHNYGYTF. V gene TRBV20-1 combines with J gene TRBJ1-2, with D possibly being TRBD1 (5 bases). CDR3 length equals 14 residues. CDR1 is DFQATT and CDR2 is SNEGSKA in the germline V gene (reference sequence). V shed 1 base and J shed 1 base, with 10 bases lying between them.

This clonotype was counted at least ten times. The chain carries TRBV5-1 and TRBJ2-3, with a tentative D call TRBD1 (6 bases). Germline V gene data show CDR1 as SGHRS and CDR2 as YFSETQ. Trimming took off 0 bases at V and 4 bases at J, with 21 bases between the two ends. CDR3 length: 18 residues. The CDR3 DNA reads as TGCGCCAGCAGCTTGGCCCTACGGACAGTCTCCACCCCAGATACGCAGTATTTT. It codes for CASSLALRTVSTPDTQYF.

The chain combines TRBV4-1 with TRBJ2-3, with D possibly being TRBD2 (5 bases). The germline CDR1 and CDR2 sequences are MGHRA and YSYEKL. Trimming removed 0 bases from V and 2 bases from J, with 12 bases in between. This CDR3 is built from 16 residues. The CDR3 sequence is CASSQEQRSDTDTQYF. For the CDR3, the DNA is TGCGCCAGCAGCCAAGAACAGCGGTCCGACACAGATACGCAGTATTTT.

This CDR3 is CASSSGARGRDSYEQYV. In DNA, the CDR3 is TGTGCCAGCAGTTCAGGGGCCCGGGGCCGAGACTCCTACGAGCAGTACGTC. The V call is TRBV28, the J call TRBJ2-7; a weak D match, TRBD1 (6 bases). The CDR3 has 17 amino acids. Per germline, CDR1 MDHEN and CDR2 SYDVKM. V lost 4 bases to trimming and J lost 0 bases, with 19 bases between them.